This T cell receptor (beta chain) was recorded in a study of CD8 T cells in cerebrospinal fluid in Alzheimer's disease (dated by TCRdb to the early 2020s). In terms of the full investigation: CSF T cell clonal expansion was assessed with two single-cell approaches: plate-based nested PCR sequencing and droplet-based sequencing. The droplet-based CSF analysis comparing patients with controls included some 10 healthy controls (roughly 11,000 cells) and some 10 patients with MCI or Alzheimer's disease (about 10,000 cells). The study tested whether clonally expanded T cells were present in cerebrospinal fluid from healthy elderly individuals and from patients with neurodegenerative disease. The CSF gene-expression analysis, which included patients with Parkinson's disease, covered a total of roughly 25 samples. Broader findings and caveats from the paper: It was cautioned by the authors that a causal link between EBV and Alzheimer's disease is not established by the detection of EBV-specific TCRs in CSF. Compared with controls, patients with MCI or Alzheimer's disease had a higher percentage of their CSF TCRs made up by the single largest clone. In pooled data, a highly expanded clone (at least 3% of TCRs) was found in 1 of 10 healthy subjects versus most of the 6 Alzheimer's patients. The EBV-specific clones were neither the most highly expanded clones nor enriched among patients. Only samples with detectable clones (approximately eleven healthy, 5 MCI, 5 AD, 6 PD) were included in the overall clonality comparison.

The library was generated by 10x single-cell sequencing. CSF cells were profiled with 10X Genomics single-cell V(D)J and 5' gene-expression libraries. An Illumina NextSeq550 was used to sequence the CSF single-cell TCR libraries. The authors' pipeline ran thus. V(D)J reads were aligned to the vdj-GRCh38 alts ensemble 2.0.0 reference and were analysed with the Cell Ranger vdj pipeline. Clonotypes were defined as cell barcodes sharing the same set of productive CDR3 nucleotide sequences. To link clonality with transcriptional profiles, clonotype information was incorporated into Seurat v3.0 gene-expression metadata. Exclusion was applied to CSF cells with more than 1,800 genes, more than 7,500 UMIs or more than 10% mitochondrial reads. CDR3-beta sequences were compared against VDJdb to identify TCRs with known antigen specificity. The network analysis of clone sharing was performed with the R package qgraph and was limited to TCRs that had complete alpha and beta chains. One entry per CDR3 protein sequence results from the TCRdb reprocessing of the reads, with DNA left out. The V and J calls and clone size are TCRdb's, not the authors'. This specimen's table enumerates around 950 distinct CDR3 sequences. The ten largest account for approximately 14% of the sample.

Points on this clonotype: It has no known antigen specificity.

The germline V gene gives CDR1 as SQVTM and CDR2 as ANQGSEA. The CDR3 runs 14 residues from the cysteine to the phenylalanine. No coding sequence is recorded. Acute infectious disease was absent in all participants, and all participants were in good physical condition. Live CSF cells for droplet-based sequencing were sorted with a live/dead marker. CSF was obtained by lumbar puncture, and immune cells were pelleted by centrifugation at 300g. Each CSF sample was checked for red blood cells, and any sample showing blood contamination was excluded. CSF cells were cryopreserved in freezing medium, frozen overnight at -80 °C, and then stored in liquid nitrogen. CSF samples were stored for less than seven months before analysis.

The rearrangement combines TRBV29-1 with TRBJ2-3. The receptor was derived from a human donor in good health. Sequenced material: cerebrospinal fluid. For the CDR3, the sequence is CSVVGWGNTDTQYF.